The clone carrying this T cell receptor beta chain was seen just once. The data belong to a study of cytomegalovirus exposure and HLA in healthy donors. The donors were in the approximately 130-subject validation cohort; that cohort was separate from the roughly 680-subject first cohort. The length of the CDR3 is 15 residues. In germline, CDR1 is MNHEY, CDR2 SMNVEV (reference sequence). The V end lost 2 bases, the J end lost 0 bases, and 10 bases lay between the germline ends. Produced via immunoSEQ multiplex PCR; TCRdb's table is partial and in-frame only. The sample holds about 190,000 clones, about 82% seen once.

Material: PBMCs. The source of this sequence is a woman aged 18-30 years in good health and CMV-seronegative. The chain has TRBV27 and TRBJ1-2; the D gene is possibly TRBD1 (5 bases). The CDR3 loop reads CASSLGTGTNYGYTF. CDR3 DNA: TGTGCCAGCAGTTTAGGTACAGGTACTAACTATGGCTACACCTTC.